Listed here are 7 T cell receptor beta chains from one sample, sequenced in a study of T cell responses to AZD1222 COVID-19 vaccine. Repertoires were generated with immunoSEQ multiplex PCR, while TCRdb's copy carries only in-frame clones and drops some. The data show tens of thousands of clones, approximately 90% seen once. The sample in question was peripheral blood, obtained 28 days after the second dose of the MenACWY control vaccine. The receptors shown here come from an adult who received the MenACWY meningococcal vaccine as a control.

The rearrangement links TRBV28 to TRBJ1-2; 11 bases agree with TRBD1. Germline V gene sequence: CDR1 MDHEN, CDR2 SYDVKM. CDR3 length: 18 residues. J gave up 3 bases and V 4 bases, and 13 bases lay outside the gene matches. The CDR3 nucleotides are TGTGCCAGCAGTTCGCCCGTGGAGGACAGGGGGCCCTACTATGGCTACACCTTC. Its protein product is CASSSPVEDRGPYYGYTF.

The CDR3 DNA sequence: TGCGCCAGCAGTGAGGGGACACCGAACACCGGGGAGCTGTTTTTT. It is translated as CASSEGTPNTGELFF. V is TRBV10-2 and J is TRBJ2-2; tentatively, D is TRBD1 (6 bases). V was cut by 2 bases and J by 0 bases, with 7 bases left in between. The CDR3 loop spans 15 amino acids. Germline CDR1 WSHSY, CDR2 SAAADI.

The chain employs TRBV29-1 and TRBJ1-1; D is unclear. The ends were cut back, 2 bases at V and 1 base at J, with 2 bases in the middle. Germline CDR1 is SQVTM and CDR2 is ANQGSEA. The CDR3 sequence is 11 residues long. CDR3 region: CSVEQNTEAFF. CDR3 sequence (DNA): TGCAGCGTTGAACAGAACACTGAAGCTTTCTTT.

V usage is TRBV7-6 and J usage is TRBJ1-6; TRBD1 agrees at 9 bases. The V gene end was trimmed by 5 bases and the J gene end by 7 bases; junction bases not matched to a gene: 9. The CDR3 is 16 residues long. Per germline, CDR1 SGHVS and CDR2 FNYEAQ. The CDR3 sequence is CASSTQGQGFNSPLHF. The CDR3 DNA follows: TGTGCCAGCAGCACCCAGGGACAGGGTTTCAATTCACCCCTCCACTTT. The full variable domain, rest sourced from reference TRBV7-6 and TRBJ1-6, is GAGVSQSPRYKVTKRGQDVALRCDPISGHVSLYWYRQALGQGPEFLTYFNYEAQQDKSGLPNDRFSAERPEGSISTLTIQRTEQRDSAMYRCASSTQGQGFNSPLHFGNGTRLTVT.

The V call is TRBV25-1, the J call TRBJ1-1, with a possible D match to TRBD1 (5 bases). V dropped 4 bases and J dropped 10 bases, with 10 bases sitting between them. The CDR3 has 11 residues. CDR1 is MGHDK, CDR2 SYGVNS, per germline. CDR3 region: CASSGGPRAFF. The CDR3 coding sequence is TGTGCCAGCAGTGGGGGACCTCGAGCTTTCTTT.

This chain joins TRBV28 and TRBJ1-4, with a weak D call TRBD1 (5 bases). The CDR3 is 16 residues long. CDR1 MDHEN and CDR2 SYDVKM come from the germline V gene. Between the trimmed V and J ends, which lost 8 bases and 6 bases, there was a span of 22 bases. The CDR3, as DNA: TGTGCCAGCGGGTCCTGGGACCCACCTTCTGATGAAAAACTGTTTTTT. Protein: CASGSWDPPSDEKLFF. Together with reference TRBV28 and TRBJ1-4, the CDR3 gives the full variable domain: DVKVTQSSRYLVKRTGEKVFLECVQDMDHENMFWYRQDPGLGLRLIYFSYDVKMKEKGDIPEGYSVSREKKERFSLILESASTNQTSMYLCASGSWDPPSDEKLFFGSGTQLSVL.

V usage is TRBV3-1 (or the pseudogene TRBV3-2) and J usage is TRBJ2-2; TRBD1 agrees at 8 bases. The CDR3 contains 15 residues. Looked up from germline, CDR1 is LGHDT and CDR2 is YNNKEL (reference sequence). V was pared by 4 bases and J by 3 bases, with 4 bases of the junction left unmatched. The CDR3 bases are TGTGCCAGCAGCCCGGGACAGGCACACACCGGGGAGCTGTTTTTT. Encoded protein: CASSPGQAHTGELFF.